This T cell receptor beta chain came from a study of blood T cell repertoires in COVID-19. Overall study: The analysed material was cDNA or gDNA that came from T cells, B-cell-depleted T cells, or PBMCs.

Clones were sequenced by immunoSEQ multiplex PCR, and TCRdb holds only the in-frame ones, with some missing. The sample contains hundreds of thousands of clones, around 84% of which appear only once. The junction had 6 bases not matched to a gene; V was cut back by 4 bases and J by 6 bases. This CDR3 is 15 amino acids long. CDR1 LNHNV and CDR2 YYDKDF come from the germline V gene (reference sequence). V usage is TRBV15 and J usage is TRBJ1-4; 9 bases are a match to TRBD1. Sequenced input: PBMCs or T cells enriched from blood (not recorded which). This clonotype originated in a man between 18 and 29 years old who had recovered from COVID-19. CDR3 DNA sequence: TGTGCCACCAGCAAACGGGGACAGGGTTATGAAAAACTGTTTTTT. Protein: CATSKRGQGYEKLFF. The variable domain in full, with the rest retrieved from reference TRBV15 and TRBJ1-4, is DAMVIQNPRYQVTQFGKPVTLSCSQTLNHNVMYWYQQKSSQAPKLLFHYYDKDFNNEADTPDNFQSRRPNTSFCFLDIRSPGLGDTAMYLCATSKRGQGYEKLFFGSGTQLSVL.